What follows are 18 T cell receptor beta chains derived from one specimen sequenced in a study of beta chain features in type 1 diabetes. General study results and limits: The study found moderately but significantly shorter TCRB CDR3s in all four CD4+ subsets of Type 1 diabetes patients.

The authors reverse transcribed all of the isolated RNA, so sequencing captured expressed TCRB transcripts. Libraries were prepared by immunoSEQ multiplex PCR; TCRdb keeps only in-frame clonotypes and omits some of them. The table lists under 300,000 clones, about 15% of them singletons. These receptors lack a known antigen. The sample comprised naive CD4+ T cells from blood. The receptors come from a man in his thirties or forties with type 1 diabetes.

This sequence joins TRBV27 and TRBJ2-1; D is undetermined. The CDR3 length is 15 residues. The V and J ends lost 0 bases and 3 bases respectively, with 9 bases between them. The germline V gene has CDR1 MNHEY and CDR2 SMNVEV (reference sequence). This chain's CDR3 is CASSLSGPRYNEQFF. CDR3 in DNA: TGTGCCAGCAGTTTATCGGGCCCGCGCTACAATGAGCAGTTCTTC.

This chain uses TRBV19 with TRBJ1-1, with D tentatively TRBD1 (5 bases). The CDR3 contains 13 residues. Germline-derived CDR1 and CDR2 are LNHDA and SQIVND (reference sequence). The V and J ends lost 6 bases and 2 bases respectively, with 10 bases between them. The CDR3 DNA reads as TGTGCCAGTAGCCAGGGTTTAAACACTGAAGCTTTCTTT. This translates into CASSQGLNTEAFF.

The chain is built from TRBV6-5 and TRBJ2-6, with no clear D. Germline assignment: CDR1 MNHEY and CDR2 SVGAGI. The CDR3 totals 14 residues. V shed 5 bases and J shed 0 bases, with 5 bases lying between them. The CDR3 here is CASSRASGANVLTF. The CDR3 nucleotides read TGTGCCAGCAGTCGAGCCTCTGGGGCCAACGTCCTGACTTTC.

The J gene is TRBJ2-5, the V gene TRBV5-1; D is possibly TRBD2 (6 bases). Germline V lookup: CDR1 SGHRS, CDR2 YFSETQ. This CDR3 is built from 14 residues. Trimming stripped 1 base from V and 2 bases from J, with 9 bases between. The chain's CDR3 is CASSLIAGQETQYF. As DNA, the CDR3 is TGCGCCAGCAGCTTGATTGCGGGGCAAGAGACCCAGTACTTC.

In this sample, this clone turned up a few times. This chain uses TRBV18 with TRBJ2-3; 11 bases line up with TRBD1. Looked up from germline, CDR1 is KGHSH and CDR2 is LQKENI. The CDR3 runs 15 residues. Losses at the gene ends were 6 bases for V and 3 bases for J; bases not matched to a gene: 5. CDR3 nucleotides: TGTGCCAGCTCGCCCGGGACAGGGGGAACAGATACGCAGTATTTT. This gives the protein CASSPGTGGTDTQYF.

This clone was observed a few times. The CDR3 DNA is TGCGCCAGCGCCACTAGCGGTTCCTACGAGCAGTACTTC. This sequence encodes CASATSGSYEQYF. The chain joins TRBV5-1 to TRBJ2-7; 8 nucleotides align to TRBD2. The CDR3 is made up of 13 amino acids. CDR1 SGHRS and CDR2 YFSETQ come from the germline V gene. With 7 bases clipped from V and 1 base from J, the junction kept 4 bases outside the gene matches.

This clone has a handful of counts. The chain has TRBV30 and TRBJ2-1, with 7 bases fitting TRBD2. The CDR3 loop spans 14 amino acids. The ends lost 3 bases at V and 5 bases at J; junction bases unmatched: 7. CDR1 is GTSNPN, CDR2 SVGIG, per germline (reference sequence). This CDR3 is CAWSSGTTHNEQFF. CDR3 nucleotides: TGTGCCTGGAGCTCAGGGACTACTCACAATGAGCAGTTCTTC.

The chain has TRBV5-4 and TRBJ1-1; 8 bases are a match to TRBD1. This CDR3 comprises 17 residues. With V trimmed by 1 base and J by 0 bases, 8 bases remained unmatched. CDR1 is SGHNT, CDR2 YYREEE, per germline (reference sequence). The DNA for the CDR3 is TGTGCCAGCAGCTTGTCGGCAGGGGGCAGGTTGAACACTGAAGCTTTCTTT. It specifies CASSLSAGGRLNTEAFF.

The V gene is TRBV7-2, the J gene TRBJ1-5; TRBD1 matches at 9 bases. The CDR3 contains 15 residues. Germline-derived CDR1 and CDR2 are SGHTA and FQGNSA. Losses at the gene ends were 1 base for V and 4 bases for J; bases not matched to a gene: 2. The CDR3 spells CASSLVGTGNQPQHF. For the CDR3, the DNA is TGTGCCAGCAGCTTAGTGGGGACAGGGAATCAGCCCCAGCATTTT.

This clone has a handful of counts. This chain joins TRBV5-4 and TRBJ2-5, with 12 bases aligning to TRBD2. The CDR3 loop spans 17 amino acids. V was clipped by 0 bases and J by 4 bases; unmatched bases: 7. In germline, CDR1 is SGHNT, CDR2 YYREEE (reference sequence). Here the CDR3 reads CASSLVGTSGLGETQYF. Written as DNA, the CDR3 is TGTGCCAGCAGCTTGGTCGGGACTAGCGGGCTGGGAGAGACCCAGTACTTC.

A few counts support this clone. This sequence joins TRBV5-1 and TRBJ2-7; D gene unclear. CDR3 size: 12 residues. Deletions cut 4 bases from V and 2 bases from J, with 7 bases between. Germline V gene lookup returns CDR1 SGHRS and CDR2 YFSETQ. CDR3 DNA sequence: TGCGCCAGCAGCGTCCCCGCCTACGAGCAGTACTTC. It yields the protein CASSVPAYEQYF.

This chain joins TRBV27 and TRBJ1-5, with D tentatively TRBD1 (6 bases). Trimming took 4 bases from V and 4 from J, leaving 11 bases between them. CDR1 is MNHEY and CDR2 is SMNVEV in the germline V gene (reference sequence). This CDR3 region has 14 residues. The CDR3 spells CASSSRDTNQPQHF. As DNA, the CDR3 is TGTGCCAGCAGTTCCCGGGACACAAATCAGCCCCAGCATTTT.

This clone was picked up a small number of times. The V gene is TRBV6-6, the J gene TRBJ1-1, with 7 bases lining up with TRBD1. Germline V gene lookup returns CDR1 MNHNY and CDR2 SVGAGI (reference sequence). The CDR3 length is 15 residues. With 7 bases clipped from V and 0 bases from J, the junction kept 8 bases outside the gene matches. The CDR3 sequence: CASNIGQAMNTEAFF. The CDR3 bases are TGTGCCAGCAATATAGGACAGGCTATGAACACTGAAGCTTTCTTT.

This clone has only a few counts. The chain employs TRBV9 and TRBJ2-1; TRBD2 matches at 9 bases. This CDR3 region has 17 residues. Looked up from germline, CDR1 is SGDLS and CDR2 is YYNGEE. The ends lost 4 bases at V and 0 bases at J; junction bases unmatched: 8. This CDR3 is CASSPSLAGSSYNEQFF. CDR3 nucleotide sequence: TGTGCCAGCAGCCCCTCACTAGCGGGCAGCTCCTACAATGAGCAGTTCTTC.

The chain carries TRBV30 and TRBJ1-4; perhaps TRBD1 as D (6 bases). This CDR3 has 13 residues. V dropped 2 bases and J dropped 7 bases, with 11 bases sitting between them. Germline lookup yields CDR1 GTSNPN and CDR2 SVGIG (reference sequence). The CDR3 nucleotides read TGTGCCTGGAGTCTGGGAGGGGGTGAAAAACTGTTTTTT. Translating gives CAWSLGGGEKLFF. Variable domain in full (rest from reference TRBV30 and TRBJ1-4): SQTIHQWPATLVQPVGSPLSLECTVEGTSNPNLYWYRQAAGRGLQLLFYSVGIGQISSEVPQNLSASRPQDRQFILSSKKLLLSDSGFYLCAWSLGGGEKLFFGSGTQLSVL.

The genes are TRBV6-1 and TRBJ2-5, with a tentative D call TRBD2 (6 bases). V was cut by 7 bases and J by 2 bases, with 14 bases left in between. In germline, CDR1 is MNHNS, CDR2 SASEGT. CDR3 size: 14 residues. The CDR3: CASNLGLHQETQYF. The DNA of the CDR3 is TGTGCCAGCAACCTGGGACTCCATCAAGAGACCCAGTACTTC.

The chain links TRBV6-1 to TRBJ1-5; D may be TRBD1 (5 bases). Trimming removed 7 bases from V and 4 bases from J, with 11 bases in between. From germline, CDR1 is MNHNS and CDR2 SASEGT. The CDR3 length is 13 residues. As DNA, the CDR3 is TGTGCCAGCACCCTCAGGGAAAATCAGCCCCAGCATTTT. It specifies CASTLRENQPQHF.

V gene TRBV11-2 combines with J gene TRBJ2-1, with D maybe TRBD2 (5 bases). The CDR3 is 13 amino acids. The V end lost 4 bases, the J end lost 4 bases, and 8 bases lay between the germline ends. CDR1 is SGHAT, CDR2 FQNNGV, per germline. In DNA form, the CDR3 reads TGTGCCAGCAGCTCCCGACTATACAATGAGCAGTTCTTC. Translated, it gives CASSSRLYNEQFF.